These T cell receptor beta chains were read from a single sample in a study of early stage breast cancer tumors. Assay: immunoSEQ multiplex PCR; the TCRdb copy retains only in-frame clones and omits some. The table has about 70,000 clones, about 85% seen once. The specimen sequenced was blood. The receptors shown here come from a person aged 40 to 49 with breast cancer. The CDR3 runs from the conserved cysteine through the conserved F or W. Fields, in order: V gene, CDR3 protein.

V: TRBV18; CDR3: CASSPQGADQPQHF
V: TRBV13; CDR3: CASSLAQVSSYEQYF
V: TRBV28; CDR3: CASSRLLGETQYF
V: TRBV11-1; CDR3: CASSLVGGADTQYF
V: TRBV19; CDR3: CASSMQATTDTQYF
V: TRBV7-8; CDR3: CASSFFQGRMNEQFF
V: TRBV7-9; CDR3: CASSLADRRTGELFF
V: TRBV27; CDR3: CASRGLAGAFYEQYF
V: TRBV6-1; CDR3: CASILQGGNTEAFF
V: TRBV2; CDR3: CASVKFYEQYF
V: TRBV30; CDR3: CAWSVGTVASKDEQYF
V: TRBV5-6; CDR3: CASSYPSGSGKNAEAFF
V: TRBV9; CDR3: CASSEGAGNTIYF
V: TRBV7-2; CDR3: CASSLFRGGQNYGYTF
V: TRBV7-9; CDR3: CASSLANEQFF
V: TRBV2; CDR3: CASSVAGQNYGYTF
V: TRBV2; CDR3: CASSEVEGQYF
V: TRBV7-9; CDR3: CASSIGNSYEQYF
V: TRBV25-1; CDR3: CASSEGGQGSYTF
V: TRBV5-6; CDR3: CASSLGPTDTQYF
V: TRBV11-2; CDR3: CASSSGQGTDTQYF
V: TRBV5-1; CDR3: CASSLVVSGEQYF
V: TRBV18; CDR3: CASSPRLAVDNEQFF
V: TRBV28; CDR3: CASSDGASDTQYF
V: TRBV5-1; CDR3: CASRPGATGLEAFF
V: TRBV5-1; CDR3: CASSLRGLQSGANVLTF
V: TRBV10-3; CDR3: CAISGETGLGPTEAFF
V: TRBV6-4; CDR3: CASSDEYPGRSYNEQFF
V: TRBV11-1; CDR3: CASSPGYGQPQHF
V: TRBV6-5; CDR3: CASSLSLNTEAFF
V: TRBV10-3; CDR3: CAIGGSKPNTEAFF
V: TRBV7-7; CDR3: CASSLKLAGGNEQFF
V: TRBV11-2; CDR3: CASRGDTQYF
V: TRBV4-2; CDR3: CASSLTSGSDPYNEQFF
V: TRBV7-9; CDR3: CASSSPRDWTNEKLFF
V: TRBV7-9; CDR3: CASSLEVYEQYF
V: TRBV19; CDR3: CASSKSLAGASGADTQYF
V: TRBV7-8; CDR3: CASSQGLAGESEQFF
V: TRBV28; CDR3: CASRRSGSSYEQYF
V: TRBV29-1; CDR3: CSVDLGTQETQYF
V: TRBV29-1; CDR3: CSVEVQGGQPQHF
V: TRBV18; CDR3: CASSPITGTGFGRAEAFF
V: TRBV28; CDR3: CASSSLETQYF
V: TRBV2; CDR3: CASRDREPYNEQFF
V: TRBV5-4; CDR3: CASSSRGQGEVTQYF
V: TRBV27; CDR3: CASSLKGARNEQFF